Below are 17 T cell receptor beta chains sequenced from a single sample in a study of tumor-infiltrating lymphocytes in primary liver carcinoma. The tissue used was unsorted bulk material of roughly 17-32 mg. RNA and DNA were co-extracted from it with the AllPrep DNA/RNA mini kit. The investigators made TCR beta cDNA from about 500 ng total RNA, using a constant-region primer. Investigators got TCR beta libraries out of three nested multiplex PCR rounds, done with slightly modified ARM-PCR. The first two PCR rounds used TRBV1-TRBV30 forward primers with a C-beta reverse primer, 10 cycles each. TCRdb itself ran the multiplex PCR reads through MiXCR, one entry per CDR3 protein. The sample has around 99,000 distinct CDR3 sequences; about 73% are singletons. Sequencing was carried out using tumor-adjacent normal liver tissue. The source of these receptors is a man aged 40-49 years with primary liver carcinoma and hepatitis B virus infection.

This clonotype was picked up many times. The chain has TRBV6-2 or TRBV6-3 and TRBJ2-1; TRBD2 matches at 7 bases. The CDR3 consists of 13 residues. The V segment lost 7 bases and the J segment 5 bases; nucleotides outside the gene matches: 5. The germline gives CDR1 MNHEY, CDR2 SVGEGT. This CDR3 is CASKSSGDNEQFF. CDR3 nucleotides: TGTGCCAGCAAGTCTAGCGGAGACAATGAGCAGTTCTTC.

This clonotype was recorded at least ten times. The chain joins TRBV12-3 or TRBV12-4 to TRBJ2-3, with D maybe TRBD1 (6 bases). This CDR3 is built from 14 residues. V lost 3 bases to trimming and J lost 4 bases, with 11 bases between them. In nucleotides, the CDR3 is TGTGCCAGCAGTTTTTACAGGGTCCCAGATACGCAGTATTTT. It encodes CASSFYRVPDTQYF.

The chain recombines TRBV11-2 with TRBJ2-5; D is possibly TRBD2 (5 bases). The germline V gene has CDR1 SGHAT and CDR2 FQNNGV. This CDR3 spans 14 amino acids. V lost 10 bases and J 8 bases, leaving 23 bases between the germline ends. Written as DNA, the CDR3 is TGTGCCAACCAAGTTCCGGGGAGCGCCGGAACCCAGTACTTC. This codes for CANQVPGSAGTQYF.

A word on this clonotype: An end of the junction does not agree with germline; a read error may underlie this. The chain uses TRBV29-1 and TRBJ2-7; tentative D call: TRBD2 (6 bases). This CDR3 contains 12 residues. Germline V CDR1 and CDR2: SQVTM, ANQGSEA. For the CDR3, the DNA is TGCAGCGTCAAGGAGGGTAACTACGAGCAATACTTC. Translated, it gives CSVKEGNYEQYF.

The chain joins TRBV28 to TRBJ2-7; perhaps TRBD2 as D (6 bases). Trimming took off 7 bases at V and 6 bases at J, with 13 bases between the two ends. The CDR3 totals 12 residues. Germline CDR1 and CDR2: MDHEN and SYDVKM. Here the CDR3 reads CASIPAGGEQYF. DNA for the CDR3: TGTGCCAGCATACCGGCCGGGGGCGAGCAGTACTTC.

With regard to this clonotype: Compared with germline, one end of the junction differs, possibly owing to a read error. This chain connects TRBV5-6 to TRBJ2-7; 7 bases fit TRBD2. CDR1 SGHDT and CDR2 YYEEEE come from the germline V gene. This CDR3 region has 14 residues. CDR3 nucleotide sequence: TGTCCCAGCAGCTACAGCGGGATATCCTACGAGCAGTACTTC. It is translated as CPSSYSGISYEQYF.

On this clonotype: The CDR3 ends on some other residue instead of the conserved phenylalanine or tryptophan, so this is likely a read error. The chain combines TRBV6-5 with TRBJ2-5, with 7 bases aligning to TRBD1. Germline assignment: CDR1 MNHEY and CDR2 SVGAGI. This CDR3 has 13 residues. CDR3 coding DNA: TGTGCAAGCAGTCTAACTCCGGGACAGCGTCAGTACTCC. Protein sequence: CASSLTPGQRQYS.

This clonotype occurred many times. This chain connects TRBV6-1 to TRBJ2-2; a possible D gene is TRBD2 (5 bases). The germline CDR1 and CDR2 sequences are MNHNS and SASEGT. The CDR3 sequence is 14 residues long. Trimming pared 1 base from V and 5 bases from J, leaving 8 bases between. CDR3 protein: CASSEGSETGELFF. The CDR3 DNA reads TGTGCCAGCAGTGAAGGTAGCGAGACCGGGGAGCTGTTTTTT.

On this clonotype itself: Just one base apart from a much larger clone, this may be a read error. V and J are TRBV11-2 and TRBJ2-1; TRBD2 matches at 8 bases. The CDR3 spans 15 residues. Per the germline V gene, CDR1 is SGHAT and CDR2 is FQNNGV. The CDR3 reads CASGDSGNSYNGQFF. CDR3 sequence (DNA): TGTGCCAGCGGCGATAGCGGGAACTCCTACAATGGGCAGTTCTTC.

In regard to this clonotype: Germline is not matched at one junction end, which may reflect a read error. The V gene is TRBV4-1, the J gene TRBJ2-1; 10 bases agree with TRBD2. This CDR3 region has 16 residues. CDR1 is MGHRA and CDR2 is YSYEKL in the germline V gene. The CDR3 protein is CASSQAGTSDYNEQFF. CDR3 coding DNA: TGTGCCAGCAGCCAAGCCGGGACTAGCGACTACAATGAGCAGTTCTTT.

Many counts were recorded for this clonotype. This chain links TRBV6-1 with TRBJ2-1; 9 bases match TRBD2. The CDR3 consists of 16 residues. V shed 6 bases, J shed 1 base, and the junction held 7 bases outside the gene matches. Looked up from germline, CDR1 is MNHNS and CDR2 is SASEGT. The CDR3 coding sequence is TGTGCCAGCAGCCTAGCGGGAATGGGGTCCTACAATGAGCAGTTCTTC. This sequence encodes CASSLAGMGSYNEQFF.

This clonotype appeared a single time. The conserved final phenylalanine or tryptophan is absent from the CDR3, which likely points to a read error. V is TRBV19 and J is TRBJ1-2, with D maybe TRBD1 (5 bases). Germline V lookup: CDR1 LNHDA, CDR2 SQIVND (reference sequence). The CDR3 covers 14 residues. The CDR3 spells CACRTTGVPYGYTS. CDR3 DNA: TGTGCCTGTAGAACTACAGGTGTCCCTTATGGCTACACCTCC.

The CDR3 protein is CASSRGGLDTGELFF. The CDR3 nucleotides read TGTGCCAGTAGCCGAGGGGGCTTGGACACCGGGGAGCTGTTTTTT. V is TRBV11-2 and J is TRBJ2-2; 7 bases line up with TRBD1. CDR1 is SGHAT and CDR2 is FQNNGV in the germline V gene. Trimming removed 9 bases from V and 3 bases from J; junction bases left unmatched: 10. CDR3 size: 15 residues.

In the case of this clonotype: This may be a read error, as it is one base from a much larger clone. This chain connects TRBV5-5 to TRBJ2-7; 11 nucleotides match TRBD2. Germline CDR1 SGHKS, CDR2 YYEKEE (reference sequence). The CDR3 contains 15 residues. The CDR3 coding sequence is TGTGTCAGCAGCCCTGGCCTAGCGGGGGGCTACGAGCAGTACTTC. Translated, it gives CVSSPGLAGGYEQYF.

This clonotype was seen once. One junction end disagrees with the germline gene, perhaps due to a read error. The chain recombines TRBV29-1 with TRBJ2-7; the match to TRBD2 covers 10 bases. Germline CDR1 and CDR2: SQVTM and ANQGSEA. This CDR3 has 14 residues. The CDR3 coding sequence is TGCAGCGTTGATCGATCTAGCGGGAGTGGCGAGGAGTACTTC. This encodes CSVDRSSGSGEEYF.

Notes on this clonotype: The CDR3 does not close with the conserved phenylalanine or tryptophan, likely indicating a read error. The chain joins TRBV11-2 to TRBJ2-7; the D is unclear. The germline V gene encodes CDR1 SGHAT and CDR2 FQNNGV. The CDR3 consists of 14 residues. This CDR3 is CASSLIDTAYEQYS. The CDR3 DNA sequence: TGCGCCAGCAGCTTAATTGACACTGCCTACGAGCAGTACTCC.

Worth noting for this clonotype: Relative to the germline gene, one junction end is altered; a read error may explain this. The genes are TRBV12-3 or TRBV12-4 and TRBJ1-6; the D is unclear. This CDR3 spans 14 amino acids. CDR3 residues: CVSSPSGYNSLLHF. In nucleotides, the CDR3 is TGTGTCAGCAGTCCGTCGGGATATAATTCACTCCTCCACTTT.